Listed here are 25 T cell receptor beta chains from one sample, sequenced in a study of T cells in women clearing cervical HPV infection. Sequenced by immunoSEQ multiplex PCR; TCRdb stores in-frame clones only, minus some. Recorded for this sample: about 30,000 clones. The sequenced sample consisted of blood buffy coat. The source is a woman aged 18-69 years with a cervical HPV16 infection that either progressed to CIN3+ or cleared (not recorded which).

In the case of this clone: The read ends 3 residues before the CDR3 terminus; that terminus is restored from the germline J gene. This rearrangement joins TRBV19 to TRBJ2-6; D call uncertain. The germline V and J ends were trimmed by 0 bases and 1 base, with 7 bases remaining between them. The CDR3 is 16 residues long. In germline, CDR1 is LNHDA, CDR2 SQIVND (reference sequence). This chain's CDR3 is CASSIEPVSGANVLTF. CDR3 bases read: TGTGCCAGTAGTATAGAGCCGGTTTCTGGGGCCAACGTC.

Details on this clone: From the germline J gene comes the end of the CDR3, since the read stops 3 residues before it. V usage is TRBV10-3 and J usage is TRBJ2-7, with TRBD2 identical over 9 bases. The CDR3 loop spans 16 amino acids. V lost 6 bases, J lost 3 bases, and 12 bases stayed unmatched. The germline gives CDR1 ENHRY, CDR2 SYGVKD. The CDR3 DNA, read in part, is TGTGCCATCAGAGACCCCGCCGGGACTAGCCACTACGAG. Protein: CAIRDPAGTSHYE. In full, the CDR3 reads CAIRDPAGTSHYEQYF.

Note on this clone: Read sequence stops 3 residues before the CDR3 end, and the germline J gene provides the missing end. The rearrangement links TRBV7-9 to TRBJ2-3, with 7 bases lining up with TRBD2. J lost 1 base, V lost 3 bases, and 1 base had no gene match. The CDR3 is made up of 14 amino acids. Per the germline V gene, CDR1 is SEHNR and CDR2 is FQNEAQ (reference sequence). The CDR3 bases that were read are TGTGCCAGCAGCTTCGCGGGAGGCACAGATACG. Its translation: CASSFAGGTDT. The whole CDR3 protein reads CASSFAGGTDTQYF.

As to this clone: The read ends 3 residues shy of where the CDR3 ends; the end is completed using the germline J gene. The chain uses TRBV2 and TRBJ2-1, with 9 bases that match TRBD2. Germline CDR1 SNHLY, CDR2 FYNNEI. The J segment lost 9 bases and the V segment lost 2 bases, leaving 5 bases of the junction unmatched. CDR3 length: 14 residues. CDR3 DNA (partial): TGTGCCAGCAGTGAATCCGAGCGGGGGGTTGAG. Translating gives CASSESERGVE. From start to end, the CDR3 is CASSESERGVEQFF.

Measured by frequency, this clone is medium-sized. The missing CDR3 end, 3 residues past where the read stops, is filled in from the germline J gene. V is TRBV19 and J is TRBJ2-5; 8 nucleotides agree with TRBD2. J lost 6 bases, V lost 6 bases, and 6 bases had no gene match. This CDR3 has 13 residues. CDR1 is LNHDA, CDR2 SQIVND, per germline (reference sequence). CDR3 DNA, as far as it was read: TGTGCCAGTAGGCTAGCGGGTAGTCAGACC. Protein sequence: CASRLAGSQT. The whole CDR3 is CASRLAGSQTQYF.

On this clone: The read is 3 residues too short to cover the CDR3 end, so that end is filled in from the germline J gene. This chain joins TRBV7-6 and TRBJ1-2; 7 bases are a match to TRBD1. There are 15 residues in the CDR3. Germline lookup yields CDR1 SGHVS and CDR2 FNYEAQ. The V segment lost 1 base and the J segment 3 bases; nucleotides outside the gene matches: 5. CDR3 DNA, as far as it was read: TGTGCCAGCAGCTTAGTACAGGGGCCGGACTATGGC. Translated: CASSLVQGPDYG. In full, the CDR3 reads CASSLVQGPDYGYTF.

On this clone itself: The CDR3 end falls 3 residues outside the read, so it is completed with the germline J gene. This chain connects TRBV19 to TRBJ2-7; 7 bases are shared with TRBD2. The trim removed 5 bases at V and 0 bases at J, leaving 7 bases unmatched. CDR1 and CDR2 (germline): LNHDA, SQIVND (reference sequence). The CDR3 extends over 15 amino acids. The sequenced CDR3 bases are TGTGCCAGTAGTGTTGTTAGCGGGCGCTCCTACGAG. Translation gives CASSVVSGRSYE. The CDR3 in its entirety is CASSVVSGRSYEQYF.

For this clone: The CDR3 is cut off 3 residues early in the read; its end comes from the germline J gene. V is TRBV29-1 and J is TRBJ2-1, with 7 bases identical to TRBD1. Germline lookup yields CDR1 SQVTM and CDR2 ANQGSEA. Trimming cost V 8 bases and J 3 bases; bases outside gene matches: 10. This CDR3 region has 14 residues. The CDR3 here is CSSKGGTNYNEQFF. CDR3 bases read: TGCAGCTCTAAAGGGGGCACGAACTACAATGAG.

Turning to this clone: Read sequence stops 3 residues before the CDR3 end, and the germline J gene provides the missing end. This sequence joins TRBV7-8 and TRBJ2-5, with a tentative D call TRBD2 (5 bases). The CDR3 runs 16 residues. CDR1 and CDR2 (germline): SGHVS, FQNEAQ. V was shortened by 1 base and J by 2 bases, with 14 bases between the two germline ends. The CDR3 DNA, read in part, is TGTGCCAGCAGCTTAGTTGGTCGGACGGGGCAAGAGACC. Translation gives CASSLVGRTGQET. The whole CDR3 is CASSLVGRTGQETQYF. Full variable domain (missing parts from reference TRBV7-8 and TRBJ2-5): GAGVSQSPRYKVAKRGQDVALRCDPISGHVSLFWYQQALGQGPEFLTYFQNEAQLDKSGLPSDRFFAERPEGSVSTLKIQRTQQEDSAVYLCASSLVGRTGQETQYFGPGTRLLVL.

Turning to this clone: The CDR3 extends 3 residues past the end of the read, so its final part is completed from the germline J gene. The J gene is TRBJ2-7, the V gene TRBV20-1, with 9 bases identical to TRBD1. There are 14 residues in the CDR3. V trimming: 6 bases; J trimming: 3 bases; junction bases outside the gene matches: 9. Germline values: CDR1 DFQATT, CDR2 SNEGSKA (reference sequence). The part of the CDR3 DNA that was read is TGCAGTGCCCAAAGCGGGACAGGGAGCTACGAG. It codes for CSAQSGTGSYE. The CDR3 in its entirety is CSAQSGTGSYEQYF.

A word on this clone: Read coverage stops 3 residues before the CDR3 terminus; the germline J gene supplies the remainder. The chain recombines TRBV28 with TRBJ2-2; 10 bases fit TRBD1. The CDR3 runs to 15 residues. Germline CDR1 is MDHEN and CDR2 is SYDVKM. The chain's CDR3 is CASSYGQGGAEKLFF. The part of the CDR3 DNA that was read is TGTGCCAGCAGTTACGGACAGGGGGGGGCAGAAAAG.

Turning to this clone: The observed sequence ends 3 residues before the CDR3 terminus, with the missing tail filled in from the germline J gene. The chain links TRBV13 to TRBJ2-7; 10 nucleotides align to TRBD1. Germline CDR1 and CDR2: PRHDT and FYEKMQ (reference sequence). Germline trimming cut 4 bases from V and 4 bases from J; bases unmatched to any gene: 7. The CDR3 has 15 residues. The CDR3 bases that were read are TGTGCCAGCAGCTCGACAGGGGGCGCGGGGTACGAG. Amino acid sequence: CASSSTGGAGYE. The CDR3, in full, reads CASSSTGGAGYEQYF.

The CDR3 here is CASSLLADVQETQYF. The sequenced part of the CDR3 DNA is TGTGCCAGCAGCTTACTAGCGGACGTCCAAGAGACC. The genes are TRBV13 and TRBJ2-5; 7 bases are shared with TRBD2. The read finishes 3 residues shy of the CDR3 end, and the germline J gene is used to complete it. Germline lookup yields CDR1 PRHDT and CDR2 FYEKMQ (reference sequence). This CDR3 spans 15 amino acids. The V segment lost 2 bases and the J segment 1 base; nucleotides outside the gene matches: 4.

Turning to this clone: The CDR3 is cut off 3 residues early in the read; its end comes from the germline J gene. V usage is TRBV7-3 and J usage is TRBJ2-2; D gene ambiguous. The CDR3 loop spans 16 amino acids. The germline V gene has CDR1 SGHTA and CDR2 FQGTGA. V dropped 1 base and J dropped 0 bases, with 9 bases sitting between them. The CDR3 spells CASSLMGRTNTGELFF. Partial CDR3 DNA: TGTGCCAGCAGCTTAATGGGCAGGACGAACACCGGGGAG. The whole variable domain, filled in from reference TRBV7-3 and TRBJ2-2, reads GAGVSQTPSNKVTEKGKYVELRCDPISGHTALYWYRQSLGQGPEFLIYFQGTGAADDSGLPNDRFFAVRPEGSVSTLKIQRTERGDSAVYLCASSLMGRTNTGELFFGEGSRLTVL.

In regard to this clone: The read falls 3 residues short of the CDR3 end, and the missing part is taken from the germline J gene. This chain joins TRBV19 and TRBJ2-5; 11 nucleotides align to TRBD2. The J segment lost 2 bases and the V segment lost 9 bases, leaving 2 bases of the junction unmatched. This CDR3 region has 13 residues. CDR1 is LNHDA, CDR2 SQIVND, per germline (reference sequence). CDR3 loop: CASRLAGQETQYF. The sequenced part of the CDR3 DNA is TGTGCCAGCAGACTAGCGGGGCAAGAGACC.

Concerning this clone itself: The CDR3 extends 3 residues past the end of the read, so its final part is completed from the germline J gene. The chain combines TRBV18 with TRBJ2-5; 7 positions agree with TRBD1. Germline V gene sequence: CDR1 KGHSH, CDR2 LQKENI. The CDR3 covers 14 residues. V shed 1 base, J shed 5 bases, and the junction held 4 bases outside the gene matches. CDR3 amino acids: CASSPQGAVETQYF. The DNA read from the CDR3 is TGTGCCAGCTCACCACAGGGGGCAGTTGAGACC.

Turning to this clone: The CDR3 extends 3 residues past the end of the read, so its final part is completed from the germline J gene. The rearrangement uses TRBV12-3 or TRBV12-4 and TRBJ2-1; the D is unclear. CDR3 length: 11 residues. V was cut by 5 bases and J by 5 bases, with 4 bases left in between. The part of the CDR3 DNA that was read is TGTGCCAGCAGTATAAACAATGAG. Its protein product is CASSINNE. The entire CDR3 reads CASSINNEQFF.

Regarding this clone: From the germline J gene comes the end of the CDR3, since the read stops 3 residues before it. V and J are TRBV10-3 and TRBJ2-7; TRBD1 agrees at 7 bases. The CDR3 covers 15 residues. Germline lookup yields CDR1 ENHRY and CDR2 SYGVKD. The J segment lost 3 bases and the V segment lost 6 bases, leaving 11 bases of the junction unmatched. The DNA read from the CDR3 is TGTGCCATCAGCCCTGACAGGGAGCTAGACTACGAG. As protein: CAISPDRELDYE. The whole CDR3 sequence reads CAISPDRELDYEQYF.

On this clone: The CDR3 is cut off 3 residues early in the read; its end comes from the germline J gene. V and J are TRBV7-9 and TRBJ2-5; 7 bases align to TRBD1. With 4 bases clipped from V and 1 base from J, the junction kept 3 bases outside the gene matches. CDR3 length: 14 residues. The V gene's germline CDR1 is SEHNR and CDR2 FQNEAQ (reference sequence). The DNA read from the CDR3 is TGTGCCAGCAGCTCCCGGGACAGCCAAGAGACC. It is translated as CASSSRDSQET. The whole CDR3 is CASSSRDSQETQYF.

On this clone: The read ends 3 residues before the CDR3 terminus; that terminus is restored from the germline J gene. The J gene is TRBJ2-1, the V gene TRBV20-1; 9 nucleotides agree with TRBD2. Germline V CDR1 and CDR2: DFQATT, SNEGSKA (reference sequence). J lost 9 bases, V lost 6 bases, and 15 bases had no gene match. This CDR3 contains 15 residues. The CDR3 reads CSARGSSGSDGEQFF. CDR3 DNA (partial): TGCAGTGCCCGCGGCAGTAGCGGGAGTGACGGTGAG.

For this clone: Read coverage stops 3 residues before the CDR3 terminus; the germline J gene supplies the remainder. The V and J genes are TRBV20-1 and TRBJ2-1; 10 bases are shared with TRBD1. CDR3 length: 12 residues. Trimming removed 6 bases from V and 9 bases from J; junction bases left unmatched: 5. Germline CDR1 is DFQATT and CDR2 is SNEGSKA (reference sequence). CDR3 protein: CSALDRGLEQFF. CDR3 DNA (partial): TGCAGTGCACTAGACAGGGGGCTTGAG.

To note about this clone: Sequencing ends 3 residues short of the CDR3 end; the germline J gene provides the rest. V usage is TRBV12-3 or TRBV12-4 and J usage is TRBJ2-7, with D possibly matching TRBD1 (5 bases). This CDR3 contains 15 residues. Between the trimmed V and J ends, which lost 1 base and 3 bases, there was a span of 13 bases. CDR3 DNA, as far as it was read: TGTGCCAGCAGTTTAGGGGGCAACATCGACTACGAG. Its protein is CASSLGGNIDYE. The full-length CDR3 reads as CASSLGGNIDYEQYF.

About this clone: The sequenced fragment ends 3 residues before the CDR3 boundary, so the rest is inferred from the germline J gene. The chain recombines TRBV5-6 with TRBJ2-2; D ambiguous. CDR1 is SGHDT, CDR2 YYEEEE, per germline. The CDR3 has 14 residues. V dropped 5 bases and J dropped 7 bases, with 15 bases sitting between them. This chain's CDR3 is CASRQDVGHGELFF. The CDR3 bases that were read are TGTGCCAGCAGACAAGACGTGGGCCACGGGGAG.

With regard to this clone: The sequenced fragment ends 3 residues before the CDR3 boundary, so the rest is inferred from the germline J gene. The chain joins TRBV30 to TRBJ1-3; TRBD1 agrees at 7 bases. The CDR3 is 15 residues long. From germline, CDR1 is GTSNPN and CDR2 SVGIG (reference sequence). V was clipped by 0 bases and J by 2 bases; unmatched bases: 4. The DNA read from the CDR3 is TGTGCCTGGAGTGTCAGACAGGGCCCTGGAAACACC. This translates into CAWSVRQGPGNT. The whole CDR3 protein reads CAWSVRQGPGNTIYF.

Regarding this clone: Read data end 3 residues before the CDR3 end; the end is taken from the germline J gene. The chain is built from TRBV12-3 or TRBV12-4 and TRBJ2-7; 7 bases match TRBD1. V shed 3 bases and J 3 bases; nucleotides not matched to a gene: 8. The length of the CDR3 is 15 residues. CDR3 bases read: TGTGCCAGCAGTTTGGCACAGGGGTCGCGCTACGAG. It is translated as CASSLAQGSRYE. The whole CDR3 region reads CASSLAQGSRYEQYF.